This TCR beta chain derives from a study of STAT5B mutations in CD4+ large granular lymphocyte leukemia. Generated by immunoSEQ multiplex PCR, the TCRdb table keeps only in-frame clones and is missing some. The sample has around 35,000 clones; approximately 90% are singletons. Trimming removed 4 bases at V and 7 bases at J, with 8 bases between. Per the germline V gene, CDR1 is SGHDT and CDR2 is YYEEEE. This CDR3 comprises 11 residues. The receptor was isolated from a human donor in good health. Material: CD4+ T cells from blood buffy coats. The chain uses TRBV5-6 and TRBJ2-5; D perhaps matches TRBD2 (6 bases). The CDR3 loop is CASSLGGTQYF. CDR3 nucleotides: TGTGCCAGCAGCCTCGGGGGGACCCAGTACTTC. The variable domain in full, completed from reference TRBV5-6 and TRBJ2-5, reads DAGVTQSPTHLIKTRGQQVTLRCSPKSGHDTVSWYQQALGQGPQFIFQYYEEEERQRGNFPDRFSGHQFPNYSSELNVNALLLGDSALYLCASSLGGTQYFGPGTRLLVL.